This TCR beta chain was sequenced in a study of neurological immune-mediated disorders. Specified time point: longitudinal time-point 1 (baseline). This clonotype was detected a few times. Synthesis of cDNA was performed by 5'RACE using 10-nucleotide random UMIs. Using its own MiXCR run on the 5' RACE reads, TCRdb lists one record per CDR3 protein. Altogether 55,000 to 75,000 distinct CDR3 sequences are present, approximately 13% being singletons, with the ten largest covering 4.6%. Between the trimmed V and J ends, which lost 5 bases and 10 bases, there was a span of 9 bases. CDR1 MNHNY and CDR2 SVGAGI come from the germline V gene (reference sequence). The CDR3 totals 11 residues.

This TCR derives from a female donor with HTLV-1-associated myelopathy (HAM/TSP). The sample comprised PBMCs. This chain uses TRBV6-6 with TRBJ2-1; no definite D call. The CDR3, as DNA: TGTGCCAGCAGTGCGTCAATCGAGCAGTTCTTC. This encodes CASSASIEQFF.